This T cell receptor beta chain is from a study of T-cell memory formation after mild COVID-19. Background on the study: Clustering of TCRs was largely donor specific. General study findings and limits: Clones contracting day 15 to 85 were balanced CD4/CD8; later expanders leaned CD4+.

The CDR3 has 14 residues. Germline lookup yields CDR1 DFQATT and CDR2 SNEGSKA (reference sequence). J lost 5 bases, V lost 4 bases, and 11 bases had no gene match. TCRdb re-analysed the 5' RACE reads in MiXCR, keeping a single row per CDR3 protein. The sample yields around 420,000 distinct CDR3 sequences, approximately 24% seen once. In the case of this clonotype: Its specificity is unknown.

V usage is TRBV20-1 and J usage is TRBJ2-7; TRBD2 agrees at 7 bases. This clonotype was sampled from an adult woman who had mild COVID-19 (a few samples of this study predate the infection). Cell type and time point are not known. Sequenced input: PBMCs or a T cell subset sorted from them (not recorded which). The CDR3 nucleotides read TGCAGTGCTACCTGGGCAAGCGGGGCTGACGAGCAGTACTTC. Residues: CSATWASGADEQYF.